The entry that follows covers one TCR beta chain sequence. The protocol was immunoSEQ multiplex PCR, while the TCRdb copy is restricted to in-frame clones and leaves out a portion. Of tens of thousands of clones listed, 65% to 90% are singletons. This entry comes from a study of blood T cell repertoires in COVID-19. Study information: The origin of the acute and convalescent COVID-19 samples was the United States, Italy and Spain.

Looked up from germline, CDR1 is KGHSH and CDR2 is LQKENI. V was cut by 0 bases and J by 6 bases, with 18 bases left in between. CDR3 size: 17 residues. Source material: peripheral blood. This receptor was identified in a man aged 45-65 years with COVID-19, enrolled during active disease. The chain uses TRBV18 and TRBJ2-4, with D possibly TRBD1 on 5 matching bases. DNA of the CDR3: TGTGCCAGCTCACCACCATGGCAGGGCCAAAGGGGAAACATTCAGTACTTC. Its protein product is CASSPPWQGQRGNIQYF.